This TCR beta chain was recovered during a study of blood T cell repertoires in COVID-19. The overall study: Whether acute or convalescent, the COVID-19 samples came from the United States, Italy and Spain.

This clone appeared a few times. Measured with immunoSEQ multiplex PCR; TCRdb has only the in-frame clones, and not every one. This sample has 60,000 to 85,000 clones, with about 86% found just once. This CDR3 is 14 amino acids long. The V and J ends lost 3 bases and 4 bases respectively, with 10 bases between them. Germline lookup yields CDR1 SGHTA and CDR2 FQGNSA. Sequencing was carried out using peripheral blood. This TCR was sampled from a woman over 75 with active or convalescent COVID-19. The chain uses TRBV7-2 and TRBJ1-5; D is ambiguous. CDR3 sequence: CASSFSHFNQPQHF. The DNA of the CDR3 is TGTGCCAGCAGCTTTAGCCATTTTAATCAGCCCCAGCATTTT.